These 18 T cell receptor beta chains share one sample of origin, sequenced in a study of cytomegalovirus exposure and HLA in healthy donors. Researchers ran the PCR with 60 Vbeta and 13 Jbeta primers. Sequencing was performed with immunoSEQ multiplex PCR; in TCRdb, only in-frame clones are kept and a portion is missing. The sample lists approximately 190,000 clones; around three quarters were seen once. Sequenced: PBMCs. The receptors derive from a woman aged 30 to 39 in good health and CMV-seronegative.

This chain links TRBV4-1 with TRBJ2-1; TRBD2 aligns across 8 bases. The CDR3 loop spans 14 amino acids. Germline V lookup: CDR1 MGHRA, CDR2 YSYEKL. J gave up 8 bases and V 3 bases, and 6 bases lay outside the gene matches. The CDR3 protein is CASSQRGARDEQFF. The CDR3 DNA reads as TGCGCCAGCAGCCAGCGGGGGGCGAGGGATGAGCAGTTCTTC.

The CDR3 loop is CSVLVGNQPQHF. CDR3 in DNA: TGCAGCGTTCTAGTTGGAAATCAGCCCCAGCATTTT. This chain uses TRBV29-1 with TRBJ1-5; D remains ambiguous. This CDR3 contains 12 residues. The V and J ends lost 5 bases and 4 bases respectively, with 9 bases between them. Germline CDR1 is SQVTM and CDR2 is ANQGSEA.

The chain has TRBV7-6 and TRBJ1-6; D call uncertain. Trimming left V 1 base short and J 8 bases short, with 6 bases between. The germline CDR1 and CDR2 sequences are SGHVS and FNYEAQ. The CDR3 consists of 13 residues. Here the CDR3 DNA reads TGTGCCAGCAGCTTAGGTACAGATTCACCCCTCCACTTT. Its protein product is CASSLGTDSPLHF. Using reference TRBV7-6 and TRBJ1-6 for the parts outside the CDR3, the full variable domain is GAGVSQSPRYKVTKRGQDVALRCDPISGHVSLYWYRQALGQGPEFLTYFNYEAQQDKSGLPNDRFSAERPEGSISTLTIQRTEQRDSAMYRCASSLGTDSPLHFGNGTRLTVT.

V gene TRBV7-9 combines with J gene TRBJ2-7; tentative D call: TRBD2 (6 bases). The CDR3 spans 15 residues. Germline V gives CDR1 SEHNR, CDR2 FQNEAQ (reference sequence). Trimming removed 2 bases at V and 3 bases at J, with 14 bases between. The CDR3 DNA reads TGTGCCAGCAGCTTAATGGGGGGAACGGGCTACGAGCAGTACTTC. It is translated as CASSLMGGTGYEQYF.

The table lists this clone with a few counts. The chain carries TRBV5-4 and TRBJ2-5; 11 bases fit TRBD1. The DNA end is more similar to TRBJ2-7, so the J call may be wrong. CDR1 is SGHNT and CDR2 is YYREEE in the germline V gene (reference sequence). The CDR3 totals 15 residues. Here the CDR3 reads CASSLRTGGYHEQYF. The CDR3 region has the DNA TGTGCCAGCAGCTTACGGACAGGGGGCTACCACGAGCAGTACTTC.

V usage is TRBV6-5 and J usage is TRBJ2-7; TRBD2 aligns across 7 bases. Germline CDR1 MNHEY, CDR2 SVGAGI. J lost 0 bases, V lost 0 bases, and 5 bases had no gene match. The CDR3 consists of 16 residues. CDR3 DNA sequence: TGTGCCAGCAGTTACTCCAATAGCGGGTACTCCTACGAGCAGTACTTC. This sequence encodes CASSYSNSGYSYEQYF.

The chain couples TRBV7-9 to TRBJ2-1, with TRBD2 matching over 8 bases. Trimming at V came to 6 bases and at J to 1 base, leaving 8 bases not matched to a gene. CDR1 and CDR2 (germline): SEHNR, FQNEAQ (reference sequence). CDR3 length: 16 residues. Here the CDR3 DNA reads TGTGCCAGCAGTTCCTTACTAGCGGAATCCTACAATGAGCAGTTCTTC. Translating gives CASSSLLAESYNEQFF.

The V call is TRBV27, the J call TRBJ2-7; D not certain. CDR3 length: 12 residues. The V and J ends lost 5 bases and 4 bases respectively, with 9 bases between them. Germline values: CDR1 MNHEY, CDR2 SMNVEV (reference sequence). The CDR3 nucleotides are TGTGCCAGCAGTACCCCGGGTTACGAGCAGTACTTC. Its translation: CASSTPGYEQYF.

The J gene is TRBJ1-1, the V gene TRBV28; TRBD1 aligns across 9 bases. Trimming removed 6 bases from V and 4 bases from J; junction bases left unmatched: 6. This CDR3 is built from 14 residues. The germline CDR1 and CDR2 sequences are MDHEN and SYDVKM. The CDR3 spells CASRKTGGSTEAFF. The CDR3 DNA reads as TGTGCCAGCAGAAAGACAGGGGGTAGCACTGAAGCTTTCTTT.

V usage is TRBV11-2 and J usage is TRBJ2-7, with TRBD2 as a possible D gene (5 bases). Trimming shortened V by 2 bases and J by 3 bases, and 14 bases separated the two germline ends. In germline, CDR1 is SGHAT, CDR2 FQNNGV. This CDR3 has 15 residues. The CDR3, as DNA: TGTGCCAGCAGCTTAATTCGGGGAAGGGTCTACGAGCAGTACTTC. This sequence encodes CASSLIRGRVYEQYF.

CDR3 residues: CATSRDTGHSGSIGYTF. The CDR3 DNA is TGTGCCACCAGCAGAGATACAGGACACTCCGGCTCTATTGGCTACACCTTC. V gene TRBV15 combines with J gene TRBJ1-2; perhaps TRBD1 as D (5 bases). Germline V CDR1 and CDR2: LNHNV, YYDKDF (reference sequence). The CDR3 sequence is 17 residues long. Trimming took 0 bases from V and 7 from J, leaving 21 bases between them.

V and J are TRBV19 and TRBJ2-1; TRBD1 matches 7 bases. CDR1 and CDR2 (germline): LNHDA, SQIVND (reference sequence). V shed 3 bases and J 2 bases; nucleotides not matched to a gene: 1. CDR3 length: 14 residues. Here the CDR3 DNA reads TGTGCCAGTAGTATCCAGGGGGCCTACAATGAGCAGTTCTTC. Translated: CASSIQGAYNEQFF.

This sequence joins TRBV7-2 and TRBJ1-3; TRBD1 matches 7 bases. This CDR3 has 16 residues. Germline assignment: CDR1 SGHTA and CDR2 FQGNSA. V lost 3 bases, J lost 3 bases, and 8 bases stayed unmatched. The CDR3 sequence: CASSFTGAGIGNTIYF. CDR3 DNA: TGTGCCAGCAGCTTTACAGGGGCCGGGATTGGAAACACCATATATTTT.

This chain connects TRBV7-2 to TRBJ2-3, with TRBD1 matching 10 bases. Germline V gene sequence: CDR1 SGHTA, CDR2 FQGNSA. The CDR3 is made up of 14 amino acids. J gave up 6 bases and V 6 bases, and 6 bases lay outside the gene matches. The CDR3 spells CASSPDRGRDTQYF. CDR3 coding DNA: TGTGCCAGCAGTCCCGACAGGGGGCGGGATACGCAGTATTTT.

This clone occurred once. The V call is TRBV7-8, the J call TRBJ2-3; D is uncertain. V lost 6 bases and J 2 bases, leaving 12 bases between the germline ends. Germline V gene data show CDR1 as SGHVS and CDR2 as FQNEAQ. This CDR3 has 14 residues. As DNA, the CDR3 is TGTGCCAGCAGGACTGCTATCCTCACAGATACGCAGTATTTT. It is translated as CASRTAILTDTQYF.

This clone was seen only once. This chain uses TRBV19 with TRBJ1-5; D perhaps matches TRBD1 (5 bases). The CDR3 length is 16 residues. Germline assignment: CDR1 LNHDA and CDR2 SQIVND (reference sequence). The V end was cut by 4 bases, the J end by 0 bases, with 13 bases between. The CDR3 DNA reads as TGTGCCAGTAGTAGAGGCAGGGCAACTAGCAATCAGCCCCAGCATTTT. Translating it yields CASSRGRATSNQPQHF.

The chain has TRBV25-1 and TRBJ1-3; TRBD1 agrees at 9 bases. Per germline, CDR1 MGHDK and CDR2 SYGVNS. Losses at the gene ends were 4 bases for V and 0 bases for J; bases not matched to a gene: 10. This CDR3 is 18 amino acids long. Here the CDR3 reads CASSALFGTGHSGNTIYF. The CDR3 nucleotides are TGTGCCAGCAGTGCTTTGTTCGGGACAGGGCACTCTGGAAACACCATATATTTT.

This rearrangement joins TRBV7-8 to TRBJ2-5; D may be TRBD2 (7 bases). Germline lookup yields CDR1 SGHVS and CDR2 FQNEAQ. Trimming took 3 bases from V and 5 from J, leaving 16 bases between them. CDR3 length: 15 amino acids. The CDR3 region is CASSFPRGLGETQYF. CDR3 coding DNA: TGTGCCAGCAGCTTTCCGCGGGGGCTAGGGGAGACCCAGTACTTC.